The 16 T cell receptor beta chains given below trace back to one sample, sequenced in a study of radiation and T cells in renal cell carcinoma. Time point meaning: blood 4 weeks post-SBRT, at nephrectomy. The treatment denotes: 15 Gy SBRT to primary tumor, nephrectomy 4 weeks later. This table comes from immunoSEQ multiplex PCR, and its TCRdb copy is limited to in-frame clones, with some not included. This sample has 150,000 to 200,000 clones; 88% occur once, and the top ten carry around 10%. The sequenced sample was blood, obtained from a patient whose treatment included radiotherapy and nephrectomy. These receptors were obtained from a woman in her fifties or sixties with renal cell carcinoma.

This chain uses TRBV4-1 with TRBJ2-3; 11 bases map to TRBD2. Trimming took 1 base from V and 1 from J; bases not matched to a gene: 4. The CDR3 length is 17 residues. Per the germline V gene, CDR1 is MGHRA and CDR2 is YSYEKL. CDR3 in amino acids: CASSQGLAGGGTDTQYF. The CDR3 DNA sequence: TGCGCCAGCAGCCAAGGGCTAGCGGGGGGCGGCACAGATACGCAGTATTTT.

V and J are TRBV19 and TRBJ2-2, with unresolved D. CDR1 LNHDA and CDR2 SQIVND come from the germline V gene (reference sequence). The CDR3 is made up of 13 amino acids. Between the trimmed V and J ends, which lost 3 bases and 4 bases, there was a span of 6 bases. CDR3 region: CASSIAVTGELFF. Written as DNA, the CDR3 is TGTGCCAGTAGTATTGCGGTCACCGGGGAGCTGTTTTTT.

The J gene is TRBJ1-3, the V gene TRBV5-4, with D unresolved. Germline values: CDR1 SGHNT, CDR2 YYREEE (reference sequence). There are 16 residues in the CDR3. V lost 0 bases to trimming and J lost 2 bases, with 12 bases between them. The DNA for the CDR3 is TGTGCCAGCAGCTTGGGGCGGCAGATTCCTGGAAACACCATATATTTT. Translating gives CASSLGRQIPGNTIYF.

The V call is TRBV6-6, the J call TRBJ1-2; 7 bases are a match to TRBD1. Germline V CDR1 and CDR2: MNHNY, SVGAGI (reference sequence). The J segment lost 6 bases and the V segment lost 0 bases, leaving 10 bases of the junction unmatched. This CDR3 has 16 residues. In DNA form, the CDR3 reads TGTGCCAGCAGTTACTCTTTGGAGGGGGCGCAGAATGGCTACACCTTC. This encodes CASSYSLEGAQNGYTF.

This clone was found a few times. This chain links TRBV9 with TRBJ1-5, with D perhaps matching TRBD1 (6 bases). Trimming took off 1 base at V and 9 bases at J, with 14 bases between the two ends. Germline values: CDR1 SGDLS, CDR2 YYNGEE. This CDR3 contains 14 residues. In DNA form, the CDR3 reads TGTGCCAGCAGCGTATCGACAGGCCGCGGGCCCCAGCATTTT. Amino acid sequence: CASSVSTGRGPQHF.

For this clone: The same CDR3 arises from other DNA sequences in this sample as well. V is TRBV5-4 and J is TRBJ2-3; possibly TRBD1 for D (5 bases). Germline V gene lookup returns CDR1 SGHNT and CDR2 YYREEE (reference sequence). V lost 0 bases and J 3 bases, leaving 5 bases between the germline ends. The CDR3 extends over 13 amino acids. The CDR3 here is CASSLAGTDTQYF. In DNA, the CDR3 is TGTGCCAGCAGCTTGGCAGGGACAGATACGCAGTATTTT.

The V call is TRBV6-5, the J call TRBJ2-1; TRBD2 might be the D (5 bases). Per germline, CDR1 MNHEY and CDR2 SVGAGI. CDR3 length: 15 amino acids. V was pared by 2 bases and J by 1 base, with 9 bases between. CDR3: CASSYVRGSYNEQFF. The CDR3 DNA reads TGTGCCAGCAGTTACGTCCGGGGTTCCTACAATGAGCAGTTCTTC.

The chain has TRBV7-2 and TRBJ1-1; D is unresolved. The CDR3 extends over 12 amino acids. Germline assignment: CDR1 SGHTA and CDR2 FQGNSA. Between the trimmed V and J ends, which lost 1 base and 6 bases, there was a span of 6 bases. The CDR3 reads CASSLGVPEAFF. Here the CDR3 DNA reads TGTGCCAGCAGCTTAGGAGTTCCTGAAGCTTTCTTT.

This clone was recorded only once. This chain links TRBV7-2 with TRBJ2-1, with 8 bases fitting TRBD2. The CDR3 contains 15 residues. The V gene end was trimmed by 4 bases and the J gene end by 2 bases; junction bases not matched to a gene: 4. CDR1 and CDR2 from the germline V gene are SGHTA and FQGNSA. CDR3 protein: CASSYTGGAYNEQFF. DNA of the CDR3: TGTGCCAGCAGCTATACCGGGGGGGCCTACAATGAGCAGTTCTTC. Combining the CDR3 with reference TRBV7-2 and TRBJ2-1 gives the whole variable domain GAGVSQSPSNKVTEKGKDVELRCDPISGHTALYWYRQSLGQGLEFLIYFQGNSAPDKSGLPSDRFSAERTGGSVSTLTIQRTQQEDSAVYLCASSYTGGAYNEQFFGPGTRLTVL.

V usage is TRBV4-1 and J usage is TRBJ1-6; D unclear. Trimming shortened V by 1 base and J by 7 bases, and 14 bases separated the two germline ends. The CDR3 totals 16 residues. Per the germline V gene, CDR1 is MGHRA and CDR2 is YSYEKL. CDR3 residues: CASSQVPGERNSPLHF. For the CDR3, the DNA is TGCGCCAGCAGCCAAGTACCTGGGGAGCGCAATTCACCCCTCCACTTT.

The J gene is TRBJ1-2, the V gene TRBV7-2; possibly TRBD1 for D (5 bases). Trimming took off 7 bases at V and 2 bases at J, with 11 bases between the two ends. Germline lookup yields CDR1 SGHTA and CDR2 FQGNSA. The CDR3 is 13 residues long. The CDR3, as DNA: TGTGCCAGCACCATAGGGGAGAACTATGGCTACACCTTC. Translating it yields CASTIGENYGYTF.

The gene calls are TRBV5-5 and TRBJ1-2; TRBD1 matches at 12 bases. The CDR3 is 15 residues long. The V segment lost 3 bases and the J segment 4 bases; nucleotides outside the gene matches: 4. Germline CDR1 is SGHKS and CDR2 is YYEKEE (reference sequence). CDR3 nucleotides: TGTGCCAGCAGCTCTGGGACAGGGGGCGTCTATGGCTACACCTTC. Amino acids: CASSSGTGGVYGYTF.

The CDR3 sequence is CASSLGQGTEAFF. The DNA of the CDR3 is TGTGCCAGTAGTCTTGGGCAGGGCACTGAAGCTTTCTTT. The chain joins TRBV19 to TRBJ1-1; the D gene is possibly TRBD1 (5 bases). V was cut by 5 bases and J by 4 bases, with 11 bases left in between. The V gene's germline CDR1 is LNHDA and CDR2 SQIVND (reference sequence). The CDR3 has 13 residues.

V gene TRBV6-5 combines with J gene TRBJ2-7; weak D call: TRBD2 (5 bases). This CDR3 region has 13 residues. The V gene's germline CDR1 is MNHEY and CDR2 SVGAGI. The V end lost 2 bases, the J end lost 4 bases, and 9 bases lay between the germline ends. In DNA, the CDR3 is TGTGCCAGCAGTTACGAGGGAGCTTACGAGCAGTACTTC. The encoded protein is CASSYEGAYEQYF.

This clone was detected once. The CDR3 DNA follows: TGTGCCAGTAGTATGGGAGTCTCTGGGGCCAACGTCCTGACTTTC. It encodes CASSMGVSGANVLTF. The J gene is TRBJ2-6, the V gene TRBV19; TRBD2 might be the D (5 bases). The CDR3 loop spans 15 amino acids. In germline, CDR1 is LNHDA, CDR2 SQIVND (reference sequence). V lost 3 bases to trimming and J lost 0 bases, with 6 bases between them. Drawing the rest from reference TRBV19 and TRBJ2-6, the complete variable domain is DGGITQSPKYLFRKEGQNVTLSCEQNLNHDAMYWYRQDPGQGLRLIYYSQIVNDFQKGDIAEGYSVSREKKESFPLTVTSAQKNPTAFYLCASSMGVSGANVLTFGAGSRLTVL.

V usage is TRBV4-1 and J usage is TRBJ2-5; the D is unclear. Germline V gene sequence: CDR1 MGHRA, CDR2 YSYEKL. V lost 1 base to trimming and J lost 7 bases, with 10 bases between them. The CDR3 runs to 13 residues. CDR3 nucleotides: TGCGCCAGCAGCCAAGGGATTCCGTCGACCCAGTACTTC. It codes for CASSQGIPSTQYF.